Listed below are T cell receptor beta chains from one sample, sequenced in a study of shared clonotypes between healthy human individuals. Sequencing used immunoSEQ multiplex PCR; TCRdb keeps in-frame clones, though not all of them. The sample includes more than 2 million clones, roughly 95% of them seen just once. The specimen sequenced was naive CD8+ T cells sorted from blood. The receptors originated from a man aged 18 to 35 in good health. Both conserved end residues are part of each CDR3. D genes are given only for firm matches. Clone size is shown for a subset of rows, as once, few, many or a class of expanded clone.

J	D	size	V	CDR3	DNA
TRBJ2-7	TRBD1	NA	TRBV11-2	CASSLGLYYRDRGYEQYF	TGTGCCAGCAGCTTAGGCCTTTACTATCGGGACAGGGGCTACGAGCAGTACTTC
TRBJ2-1	NA	NA	TRBV11-2	CASSLDREWDEQFF	TGTGCCAGCAGCTTAGACAGGGAGTGGGATGAGCAGTTCTTC
TRBJ2-1	NA	NA	TRBV6-5	CASSYIDDGEQFF	TGTGCCAGCAGTTACATTGACGACGGTGAGCAGTTCTTC
TRBJ2-7	NA	NA	TRBV28	CATSLQGSTYEQYF	TGTGCCACCTCCCTTCAGGGATCAACCTACGAGCAGTACTTC
TRBJ2-5	NA	NA	TRBV29-1	CSVARETQYF	TGCAGCGTTGCCAGGGAGACCCAGTACTTC
TRBJ1-2	TRBD1	NA	TRBV6-1	CASSAHPGQVPINYGYTF	TGTGCCAGCAGTGCCCACCCGGGACAGGTCCCCATAAACTATGGCTACACCTTC
TRBJ2-2	TRBD2	NA	TRBV6-5	CASSYSGLTNTGELFF	TGTGCCAGCAGTTACTCGGGACTAACGAACACCGGGGAGCTGTTTTTT
TRBJ2-7	TRBD1	NA	TRBV7-9	CASSPRQGRYEQYF	TGTGCCAGCAGCCCCAGACAGGGCCGCTACGAGCAGTACTTC
TRBJ1-4	NA	NA	TRBV7-9	CASSLGDFEKLFF	TGTGCCAGCAGCCTGGGGGACTTCGAAAAACTGTTTTTT
TRBJ2-1	NA	NA	TRBV7-8	CASSVGGSSYNEQFF	TGTGCCAGCAGCGTAGGAGGCAGCTCCTACAATGAGCAGTTCTTC
TRBJ1-1	NA	NA	TRBV18	CASSPPEGTEAFF	TGTGCCAGCTCACCACCGGAGGGCACTGAAGCTTTCTTT
TRBJ2-5	TRBD1	once	TRBV9	CASSPPGQGHRETQYF	TGTGCCAGCAGCCCACCCGGACAGGGTCATAGGGAGACCCAGTACTTC
TRBJ2-7	TRBD1	NA	TRBV7-9	CASYEQGGEQYF	TGTGCCAGCTATGAACAGGGGGGCGAGCAGTACTTC
TRBJ1-1	TRBD1	NA	TRBV5-6	CASSPWTGHLAFF	TGTGCCAGCAGCCCTTGGACAGGCCACTTAGCTTTCTTT
TRBJ2-3	TRBD2	NA	TRBV9	CASSVESSGGRTDTQYF	TGTGCCAGCAGCGTAGAGTCTAGCGGGGGGCGCACAGATACGCAGTATTTT
TRBJ2-1	NA	NA	TRBV11-2	CASSSLGGEDEQFF	TGTGCCAGCAGCTCCCTCGGAGGGGAAGATGAGCAGTTCTTC
TRBJ2-1	NA	NA	TRBV4-3	CASSQGLGAYNEQFF	TGCGCCAGCAGCCAAGGATTGGGGGCGTATAATGAGCAGTTCTTC